The clone carrying this T cell receptor (beta chain) has just a few counts. The record originates from a study of T cells after yellow fever vaccination. Study details: The authors prepared low-cell-number fractions using SMART-Seq v4 Ultra Low Input.

The CDR3 is made up of 17 amino acids. Germline trimming cut 2 bases from V and 0 bases from J; bases unmatched to any gene: 7. Germline CDR1 is DFQATT and CDR2 is SNEGSKA (reference sequence). UMIs were added to TCR cDNA along with a universal primer site when it was made by 5'RACE template switching. TCRdb re-analysed the 5' RACE reads in MiXCR, keeping a single row per CDR3 protein. In the table there are a few hundred thousand distinct CDR3 sequences, roughly 4.8% of which are singletons. The sample consisted of CD4+ T cells sorted from PBMCs, taken on the day of the yellow fever booster vaccination. The V gene is TRBV20-1, the J gene TRBJ2-2, with 9 positions matching TRBD2. This receptor was taken from a man aged 18 to 29 who received the YFV17D yellow fever vaccine. The CDR3 region is CSARPFAGGPNTGELFF. The CDR3 nucleotides read TGCAGTGCTAGACCTTTTGCGGGGGGGCCGAACACCGGGGAGCTGTTTTTT.